This T cell receptor (beta chain) is from a study of blood T cell repertoires in COVID-19. Whole-study context: Samples came from the United States, Italy and Spain, spanning acute and convalescent COVID-19. Sample material is recorded as cDNA or gDNA derived from T cells, B-cell-depleted T cells, or PBMCs.

Germline lookup yields CDR1 MGHRA and CDR2 YSYEKL. The CDR3 runs 17 residues. Trimming shortened V by 0 bases and J by 7 bases, and 16 bases separated the two germline ends. Authors' methods: Researchers report that nucleated cell counts were estimated from reference gene primer amplification. TCRdb's copy holds only in-frame clones and misses some; the assay was immunoSEQ multiplex PCR. V and J calls and clone size come straight from that table; D and trimming were deduced from the DNA. The repertoire consists of under 300,000 clones, with approximately 82% occurring once and the leading ten covering about 2%.

The chain employs TRBV4-1 and TRBJ1-6, with D possibly matching TRBD1 (5 bases). This TCR came from a man aged 40-49 years who had recovered from COVID-19. Sequenced sample: peripheral blood. The CDR3 bases are TGCGCCAGCAGCCAAGAGGGGCATATAAGGACGAATTCACCCCTCCACTTT. As protein: CASSQEGHIRTNSPLHF.